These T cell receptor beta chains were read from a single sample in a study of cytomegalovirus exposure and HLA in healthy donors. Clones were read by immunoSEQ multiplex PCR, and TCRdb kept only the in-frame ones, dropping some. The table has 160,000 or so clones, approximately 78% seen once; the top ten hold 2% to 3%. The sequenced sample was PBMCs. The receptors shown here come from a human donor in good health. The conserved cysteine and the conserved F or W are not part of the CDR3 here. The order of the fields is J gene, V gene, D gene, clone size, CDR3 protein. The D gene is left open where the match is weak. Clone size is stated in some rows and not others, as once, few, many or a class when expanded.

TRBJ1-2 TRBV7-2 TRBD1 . ASSLALTGGIDYGYT
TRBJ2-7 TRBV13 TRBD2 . ASSRAGDASYEQY
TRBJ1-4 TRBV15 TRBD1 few ATSRSGQGGEKLF
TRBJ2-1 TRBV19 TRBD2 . ASRGSRDYSYNEQF
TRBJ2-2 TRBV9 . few ASSVGQVGELF
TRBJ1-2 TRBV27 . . ASIGVSSYGYT
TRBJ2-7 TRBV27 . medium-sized ASSGGGWEQY
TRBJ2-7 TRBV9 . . ASSSRDNSYEQY
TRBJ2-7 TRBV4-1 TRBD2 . ASSRGGGPSSYEQY
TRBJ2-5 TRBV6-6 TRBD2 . ASSRPGLAQETQY
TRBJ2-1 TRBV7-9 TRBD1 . SSRPNGRGRYNEQF
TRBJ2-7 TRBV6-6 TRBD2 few ASSYGTRYEQY
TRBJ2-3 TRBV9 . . ASSPRGTASTDTQY
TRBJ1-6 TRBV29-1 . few SVQQELNSPLH
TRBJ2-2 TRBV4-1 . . ASSQEPGGSTGELF
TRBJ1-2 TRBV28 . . ASSLGPANYGYT
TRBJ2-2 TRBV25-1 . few ASSDSLRSTGELF
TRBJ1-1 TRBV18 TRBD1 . ASSPSNIFGTAGTEAF
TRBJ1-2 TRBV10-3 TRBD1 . ASREGARNYGYT
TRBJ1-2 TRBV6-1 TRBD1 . ASSDYGTADYGYT
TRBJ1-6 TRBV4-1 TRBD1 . ASSQAGTGSLH
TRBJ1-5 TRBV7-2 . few ASSSQKGGNQPQH
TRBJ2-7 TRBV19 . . ASSIGAPPNEQY